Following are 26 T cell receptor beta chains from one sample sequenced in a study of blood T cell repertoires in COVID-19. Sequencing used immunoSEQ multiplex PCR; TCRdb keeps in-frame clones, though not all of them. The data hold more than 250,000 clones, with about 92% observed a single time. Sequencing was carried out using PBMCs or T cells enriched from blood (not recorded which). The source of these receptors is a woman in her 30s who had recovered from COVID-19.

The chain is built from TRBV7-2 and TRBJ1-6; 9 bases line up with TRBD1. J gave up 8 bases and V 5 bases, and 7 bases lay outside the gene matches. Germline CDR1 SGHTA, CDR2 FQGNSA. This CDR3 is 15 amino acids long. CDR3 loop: CASSPGQGPDSPLHF. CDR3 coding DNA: TGTGCCAGCAGCCCTGGACAGGGGCCCGATTCACCCCTCCACTTT.

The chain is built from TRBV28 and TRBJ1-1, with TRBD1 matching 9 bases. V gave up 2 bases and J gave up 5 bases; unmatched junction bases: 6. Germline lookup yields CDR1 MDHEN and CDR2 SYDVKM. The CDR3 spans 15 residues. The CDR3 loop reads CASSLGNRGHTEAFF. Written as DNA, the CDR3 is TGTGCCAGCAGTTTAGGGAACAGGGGGCATACTGAAGCTTTCTTT.

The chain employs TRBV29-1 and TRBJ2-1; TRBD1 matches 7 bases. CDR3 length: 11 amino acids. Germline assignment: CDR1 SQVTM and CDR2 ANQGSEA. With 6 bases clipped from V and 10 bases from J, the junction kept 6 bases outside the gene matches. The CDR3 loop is CSVGGVLEQFF. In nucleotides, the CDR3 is TGCAGCGTAGGGGGCGTATTAGAGCAGTTCTTC.

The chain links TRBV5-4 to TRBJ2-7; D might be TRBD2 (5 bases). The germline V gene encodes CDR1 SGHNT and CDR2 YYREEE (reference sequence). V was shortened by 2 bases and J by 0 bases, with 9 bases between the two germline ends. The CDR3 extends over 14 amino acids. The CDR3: CASSFIGDSYEQYF. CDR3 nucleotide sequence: TGTGCCAGCAGCTTCATCGGGGACTCCTACGAGCAGTACTTC.

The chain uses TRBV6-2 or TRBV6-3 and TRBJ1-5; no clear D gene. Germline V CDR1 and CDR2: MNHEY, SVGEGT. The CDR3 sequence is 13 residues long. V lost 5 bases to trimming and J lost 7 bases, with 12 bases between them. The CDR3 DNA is TGTGCCAGCAGTCCACTACTTGGGCAGCCCCAGCATTTT. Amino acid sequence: CASSPLLGQPQHF.

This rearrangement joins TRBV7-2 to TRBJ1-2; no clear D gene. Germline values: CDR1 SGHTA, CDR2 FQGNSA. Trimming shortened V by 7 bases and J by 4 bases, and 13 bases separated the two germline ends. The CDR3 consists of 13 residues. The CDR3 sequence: CASIPGGRYGYTF. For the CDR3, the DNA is TGTGCCAGCATCCCTGGCGGCCGCTATGGCTACACCTTC.

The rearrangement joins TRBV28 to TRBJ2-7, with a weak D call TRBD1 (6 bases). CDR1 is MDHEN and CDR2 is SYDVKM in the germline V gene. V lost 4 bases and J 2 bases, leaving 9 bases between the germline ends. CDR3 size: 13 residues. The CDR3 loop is CASSWGQPYEQYF. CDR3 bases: TGTGCCAGCAGTTGGGGACAACCCTACGAGCAGTACTTC.

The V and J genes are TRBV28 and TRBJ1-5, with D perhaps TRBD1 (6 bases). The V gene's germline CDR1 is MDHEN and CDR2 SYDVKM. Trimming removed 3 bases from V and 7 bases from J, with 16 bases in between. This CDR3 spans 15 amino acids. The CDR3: CASSFPQGLGQPQHF. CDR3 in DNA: TGTGCCAGCAGTTTCCCCCAGGGGTTGGGACAGCCCCAGCATTTT.

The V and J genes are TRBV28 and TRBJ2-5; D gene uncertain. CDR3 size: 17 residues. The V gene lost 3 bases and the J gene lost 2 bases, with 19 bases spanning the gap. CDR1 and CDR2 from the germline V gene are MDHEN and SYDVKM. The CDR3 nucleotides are TGTGCCAGCAGTTTTGAGACCGGGTCCCGCCATCAAGAGACCCAGTACTTC. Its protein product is CASSFETGSRHQETQYF.

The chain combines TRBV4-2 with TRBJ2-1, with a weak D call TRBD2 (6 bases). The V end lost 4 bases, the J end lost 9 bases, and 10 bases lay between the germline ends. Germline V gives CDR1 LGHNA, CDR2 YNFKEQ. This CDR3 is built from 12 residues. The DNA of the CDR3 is TGTGCCAGCAGCCGACTAGTAAGTGAGCAGTTCTTC. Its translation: CASSRLVSEQFF.

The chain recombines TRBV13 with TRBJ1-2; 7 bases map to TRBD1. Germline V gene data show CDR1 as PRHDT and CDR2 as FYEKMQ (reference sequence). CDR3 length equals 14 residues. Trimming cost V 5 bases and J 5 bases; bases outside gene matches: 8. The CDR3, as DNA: TGTGCCAGCAGCCGGGACAGTTTCAAGTATGGCTACACCTTC. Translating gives CASSRDSFKYGYTF.

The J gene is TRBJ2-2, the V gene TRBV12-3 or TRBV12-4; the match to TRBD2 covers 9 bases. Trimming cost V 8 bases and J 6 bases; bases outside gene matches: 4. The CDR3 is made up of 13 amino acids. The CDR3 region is CASSLAGAGELFF. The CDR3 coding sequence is TGTGCCAGCTCCTTAGCGGGAGCCGGGGAGCTGTTTTTT.

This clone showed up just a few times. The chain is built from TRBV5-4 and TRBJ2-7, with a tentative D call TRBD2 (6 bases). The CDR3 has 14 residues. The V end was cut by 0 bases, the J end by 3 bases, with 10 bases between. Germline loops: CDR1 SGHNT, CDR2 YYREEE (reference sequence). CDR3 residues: CASSLGAGFYEQYF. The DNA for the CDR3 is TGTGCCAGCAGCTTGGGTGCGGGGTTCTACGAGCAGTACTTC.

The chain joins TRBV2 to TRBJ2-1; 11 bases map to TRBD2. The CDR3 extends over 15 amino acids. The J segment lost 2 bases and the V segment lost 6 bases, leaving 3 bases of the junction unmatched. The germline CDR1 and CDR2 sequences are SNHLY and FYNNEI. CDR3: CASRPGLAAYNEQFF. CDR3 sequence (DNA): TGTGCCAGCAGGCCGGGACTAGCGGCCTACAATGAGCAGTTCTTC.

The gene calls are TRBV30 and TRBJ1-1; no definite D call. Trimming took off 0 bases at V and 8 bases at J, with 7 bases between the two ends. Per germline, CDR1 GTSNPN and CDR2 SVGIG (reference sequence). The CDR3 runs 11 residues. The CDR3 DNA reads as TGTGCCTGGAGTGTATCGGGAGAAGCTTTCTTT. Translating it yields CAWSVSGEAFF.

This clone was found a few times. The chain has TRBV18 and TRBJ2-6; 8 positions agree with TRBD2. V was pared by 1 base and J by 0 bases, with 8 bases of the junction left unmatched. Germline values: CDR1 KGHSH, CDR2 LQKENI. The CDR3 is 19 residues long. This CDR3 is CASSPLETSASSGANVLTF. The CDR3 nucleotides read TGTGCCAGCTCACCACTCGAGACTAGCGCCAGCTCTGGGGCCAACGTCCTGACTTTC.

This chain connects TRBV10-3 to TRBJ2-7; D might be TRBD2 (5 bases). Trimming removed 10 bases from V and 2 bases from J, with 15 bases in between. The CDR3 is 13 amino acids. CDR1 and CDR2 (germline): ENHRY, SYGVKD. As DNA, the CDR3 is TGTGCCACCCTAGGAGCGGCCCCCTACGAGCAGTACTTC. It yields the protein CATLGAAPYEQYF.

In DNA form, the CDR3 reads TGTGCCAGCAGGGAACAATGGGAGAGCAATCAGCCCCAGCATTTT. It translates to CASREQWESNQPQHF. The genes are TRBV28 and TRBJ1-5; no reliable D call. V lost 6 bases to trimming and J lost 1 base, with 13 bases between them. CDR1 is MDHEN, CDR2 SYDVKM, per germline. This CDR3 comprises 15 residues.

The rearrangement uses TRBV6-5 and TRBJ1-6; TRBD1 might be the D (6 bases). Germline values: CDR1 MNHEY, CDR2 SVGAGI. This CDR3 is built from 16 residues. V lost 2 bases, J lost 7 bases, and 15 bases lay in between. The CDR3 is CASSYEFRQANSPLHF. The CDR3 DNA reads TGTGCCAGCAGTTACGAATTTCGACAGGCAAATTCACCCCTCCACTTT.

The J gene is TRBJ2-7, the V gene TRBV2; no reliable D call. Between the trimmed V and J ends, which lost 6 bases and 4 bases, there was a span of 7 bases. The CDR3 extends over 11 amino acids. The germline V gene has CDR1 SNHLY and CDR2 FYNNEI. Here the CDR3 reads CASRPAYEQYF. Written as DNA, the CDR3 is TGTGCCAGCAGACCCGCGTACGAGCAGTACTTC.

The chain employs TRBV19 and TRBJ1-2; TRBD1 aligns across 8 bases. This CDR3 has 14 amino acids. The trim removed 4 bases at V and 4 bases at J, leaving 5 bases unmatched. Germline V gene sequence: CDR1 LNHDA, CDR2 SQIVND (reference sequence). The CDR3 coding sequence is TGTGCCAGTAGTAAACTGACAGGGGCCTATGGCTACACCTTC. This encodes CASSKLTGAYGYTF.

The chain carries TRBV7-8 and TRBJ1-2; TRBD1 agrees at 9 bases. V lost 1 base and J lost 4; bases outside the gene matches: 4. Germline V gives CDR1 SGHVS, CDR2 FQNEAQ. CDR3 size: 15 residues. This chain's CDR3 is CASSLGRDRAYGYTF. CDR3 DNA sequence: TGTGCCAGCAGCTTAGGGCGGGACAGGGCCTATGGCTACACCTTC.

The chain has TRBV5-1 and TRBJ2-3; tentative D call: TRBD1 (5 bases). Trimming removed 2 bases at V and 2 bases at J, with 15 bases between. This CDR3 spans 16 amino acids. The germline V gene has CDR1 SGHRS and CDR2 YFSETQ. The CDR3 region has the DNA TGCGCCAGCAGCTTTTGGGGCCTCCTCGACACAGATACGCAGTATTTT. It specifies CASSFWGLLDTDTQYF.

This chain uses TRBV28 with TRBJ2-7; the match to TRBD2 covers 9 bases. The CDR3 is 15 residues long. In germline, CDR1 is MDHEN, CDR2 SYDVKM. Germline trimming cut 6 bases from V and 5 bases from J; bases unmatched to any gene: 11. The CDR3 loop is CASSRGGGHLNEQYF. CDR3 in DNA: TGTGCCAGCAGCCGCGGGGGGGGCCACTTAAACGAGCAGTACTTC.

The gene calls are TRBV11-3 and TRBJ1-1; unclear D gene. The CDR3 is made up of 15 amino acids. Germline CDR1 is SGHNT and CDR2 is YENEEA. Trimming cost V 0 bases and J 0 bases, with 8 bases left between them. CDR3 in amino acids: CASSLDGKMNTEAFF. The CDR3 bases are TGTGCCAGCAGCTTAGATGGCAAGATGAACACTGAAGCTTTCTTT. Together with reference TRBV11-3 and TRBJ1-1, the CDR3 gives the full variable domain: EAGVVQSPRYKIIEKKQPVAFWCNPISGHNTLYWYLQNLGQGPELLIRYENEEAVDDSQLPKDRFSAERLKGVDSTLKIQPAELGDSAVYLCASSLDGKMNTEAFFGQGTRLTVV.

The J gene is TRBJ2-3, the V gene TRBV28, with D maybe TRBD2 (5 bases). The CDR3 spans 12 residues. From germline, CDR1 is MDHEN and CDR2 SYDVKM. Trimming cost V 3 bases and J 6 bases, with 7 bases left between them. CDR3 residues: CASSFGVDTQYF. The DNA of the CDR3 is TGTGCCAGCAGTTTCGGGGTCGATACGCAGTATTTT.